The rows below give T cell receptor beta chains drawn from one sample of a study of blood T cells in healthy people across ages. One entry per CDR3 protein results from TCRdb running MiXCR on the 5' RACE reads. The sample records 600,000 or so distinct CDR3 sequences, 25% to 35% being singletons. Sequenced input: blood. The receptors stem from a woman at least 80 years old in good health. Both conserved end residues are trimmed from each CDR3. The D gene is left open where the match is weak.

>TRBV3-1|TRBD1
ASRPTGGTEAF
>TRBV29-1|.
SVEDQAGFYGYT
>TRBV11-2|TRBD1
ASSPPGQLQETQY
>TRBV6-1|.
ASSVRQFYEQY
>TRBV7-2|TRBD2
ASSLTGTTSNEQY
>TRBV12-3/TRBV12-4|TRBD1
ASSTGVISGANVLT
>TRBV6-2/TRBV6-3|TRBD1
ASRDRGGNTEAF
>TRBV7-3|TRBD2
ASSREASGLSYEQY
>TRBV11-2|.
ASSPPGTKSYRF
>TRBV5-1|TRBD1
ASRRDRNNSPLH
>TRBV6-2/TRBV6-3|.
ASSPRLTATYEQY